This TCR beta chain was retrieved from a study of CD8 T cells in Susac syndrome. Study in general: Eight or nine of the sequenced Susac syndrome patients were in remission, and roughly six had active disease.

V was cut by 4 bases and J by 4 bases, with 17 bases left in between. The germline V gene has CDR1 MNHEY and CDR2 SMNVEV (reference sequence). CDR3 length equals 16 residues. Notes on this clonotype: Its antigen is as yet unknown.

The authors carried out high-throughput sequencing of TCR beta. They applied it to CD8+ and CD4+ T cells obtained from blood. In contrast to the negatively isolated CD8+ and CD4+ T cells, TEMRA cells were FACS-enriched. Study-level results: Susac-specific public clones in total CD8+ repertoires numbered around 17; in CD8+ TEMRA repertoires, they numbered about five.

Random hexamers were used to reverse transcribe an amount of roughly 0.45 to 1 ug RNA. TCRdb processed the immunoSEQ multiplex PCR reads anew with MiXCR; each CDR3 protein has one entry. The table has around 170,000 distinct CDR3 sequences, roughly 94% seen once. The clonotype originates from a human donor with Susac syndrome. The chain employs TRBV27 and TRBJ1-5; possibly TRBD1 for D (6 bases). Sequencing was done on a sample of CD8+ T cells from PBMCs. CDR3: CASSSTGLGRNQPQHF. CDR3 nucleotide sequence: TGTGCCAGCAGTTCCACAGGGTTGGGGCGTAATCAGCCCCAGCATTTT.